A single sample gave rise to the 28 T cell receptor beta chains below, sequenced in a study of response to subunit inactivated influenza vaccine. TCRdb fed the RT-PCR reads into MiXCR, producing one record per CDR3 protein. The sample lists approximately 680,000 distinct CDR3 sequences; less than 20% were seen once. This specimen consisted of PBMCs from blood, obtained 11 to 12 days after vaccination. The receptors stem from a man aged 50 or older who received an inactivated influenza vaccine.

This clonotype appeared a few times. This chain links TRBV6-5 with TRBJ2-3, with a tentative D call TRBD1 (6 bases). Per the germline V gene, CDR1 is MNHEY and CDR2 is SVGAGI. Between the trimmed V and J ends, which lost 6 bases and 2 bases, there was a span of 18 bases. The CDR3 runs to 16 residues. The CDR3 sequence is CASSLTGQLITDTQYF. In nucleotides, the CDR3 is TGTGCCAGCAGCTTAACTGGACAGCTAATCACAGATACGCAGTATTTT.

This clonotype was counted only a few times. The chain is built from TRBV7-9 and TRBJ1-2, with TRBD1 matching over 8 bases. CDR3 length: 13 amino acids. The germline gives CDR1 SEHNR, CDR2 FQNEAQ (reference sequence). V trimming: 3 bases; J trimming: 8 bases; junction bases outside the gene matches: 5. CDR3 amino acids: CASSLDRAHGYTF. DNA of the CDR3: TGTGCCAGCAGCTTGGACAGGGCTCACGGCTACACCTTC.

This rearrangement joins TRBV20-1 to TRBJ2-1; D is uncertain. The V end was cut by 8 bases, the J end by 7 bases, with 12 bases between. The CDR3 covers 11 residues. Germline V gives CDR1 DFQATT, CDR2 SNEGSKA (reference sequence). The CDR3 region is CSPKRVNEQFF. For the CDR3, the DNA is TGCAGTCCTAAACGGGTTAATGAGCAGTTCTTC.

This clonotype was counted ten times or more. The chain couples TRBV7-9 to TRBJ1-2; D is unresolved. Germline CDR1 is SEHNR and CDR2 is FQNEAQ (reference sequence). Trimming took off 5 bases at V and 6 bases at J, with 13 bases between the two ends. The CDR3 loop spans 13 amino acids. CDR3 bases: TGTGCCAGCAGCCCCAATTTGGTACATGGCTACACCTTC. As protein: CASSPNLVHGYTF.

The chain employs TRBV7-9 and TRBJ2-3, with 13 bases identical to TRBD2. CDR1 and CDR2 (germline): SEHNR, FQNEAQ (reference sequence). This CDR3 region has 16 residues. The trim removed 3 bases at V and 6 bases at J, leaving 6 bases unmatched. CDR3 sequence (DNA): TGTGCCAGCAGCTTGGGGACTAGCGGGGCCAGCGATACGCAGTATTTT. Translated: CASSLGTSGASDTQYF.

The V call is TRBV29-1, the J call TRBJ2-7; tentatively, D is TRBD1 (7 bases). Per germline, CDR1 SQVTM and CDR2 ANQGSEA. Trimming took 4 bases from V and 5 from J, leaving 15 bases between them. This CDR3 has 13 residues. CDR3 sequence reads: CSVAGGSRDEQYF. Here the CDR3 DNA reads TGCAGCGTTGCAGGGGGGAGTAGGGACGAGCAGTACTTC.

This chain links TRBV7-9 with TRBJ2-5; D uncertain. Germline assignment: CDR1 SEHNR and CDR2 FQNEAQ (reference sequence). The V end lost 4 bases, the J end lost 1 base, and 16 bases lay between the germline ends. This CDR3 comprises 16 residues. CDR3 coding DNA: TGTGCCAGCAGCTCCCCCGCTGAGGTTTTCCAAGAGACCCAGTACTTC. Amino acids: CASSSPAEVFQETQYF.

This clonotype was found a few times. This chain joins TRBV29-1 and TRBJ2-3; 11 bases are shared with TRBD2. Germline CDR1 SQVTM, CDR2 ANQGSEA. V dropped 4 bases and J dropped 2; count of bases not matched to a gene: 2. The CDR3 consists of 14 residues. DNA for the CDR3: TGCAGCGTTGGACTAGCGGGGATCACAGATACGCAGTATTTT. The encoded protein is CSVGLAGITDTQYF.

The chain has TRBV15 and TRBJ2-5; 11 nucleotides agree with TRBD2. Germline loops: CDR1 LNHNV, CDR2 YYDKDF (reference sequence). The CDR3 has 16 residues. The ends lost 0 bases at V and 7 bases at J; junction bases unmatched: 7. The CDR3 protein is CATSRETSGAFGTQYF. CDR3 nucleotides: TGTGCCACCAGCAGAGAGACTAGCGGGGCGTTCGGGACCCAGTACTTC.

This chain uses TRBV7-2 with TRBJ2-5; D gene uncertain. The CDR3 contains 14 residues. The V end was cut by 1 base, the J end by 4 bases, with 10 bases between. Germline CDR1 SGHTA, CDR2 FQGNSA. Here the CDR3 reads CASSLETYSETQYF. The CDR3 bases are TGTGCCAGCAGCTTAGAGACTTACTCAGAGACCCAGTACTTC.

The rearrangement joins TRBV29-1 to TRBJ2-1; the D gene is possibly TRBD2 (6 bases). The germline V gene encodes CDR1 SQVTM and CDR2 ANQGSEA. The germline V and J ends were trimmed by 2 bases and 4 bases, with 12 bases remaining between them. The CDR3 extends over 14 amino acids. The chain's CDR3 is CSVEKGGSYNEQFF. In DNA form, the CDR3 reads TGCAGCGTTGAAAAGGGAGGAAGTTACAATGAGCAGTTCTTC.

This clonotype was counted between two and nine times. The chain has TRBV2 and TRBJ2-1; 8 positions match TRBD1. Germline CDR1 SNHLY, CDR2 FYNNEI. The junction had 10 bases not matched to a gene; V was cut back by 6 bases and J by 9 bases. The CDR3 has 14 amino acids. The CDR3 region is CASRPRTGWAEQFF. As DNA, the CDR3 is TGTGCCAGCAGACCTCGGACAGGGTGGGCTGAGCAGTTCTTC.

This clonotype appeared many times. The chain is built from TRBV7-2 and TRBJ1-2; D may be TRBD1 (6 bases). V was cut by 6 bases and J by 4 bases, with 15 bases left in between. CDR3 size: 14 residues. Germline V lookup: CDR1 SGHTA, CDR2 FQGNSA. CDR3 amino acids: CASRKQGPIYGYTF. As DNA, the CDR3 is TGTGCCAGCAGAAAACAGGGACCGATCTATGGCTACACCTTC.

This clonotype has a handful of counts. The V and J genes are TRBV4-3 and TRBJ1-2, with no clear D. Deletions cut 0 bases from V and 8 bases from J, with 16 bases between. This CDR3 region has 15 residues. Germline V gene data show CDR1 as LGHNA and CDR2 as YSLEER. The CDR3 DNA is TGCGCCAGCAGCCAAGATGGGCAAGGGATCGGGGGCTACACCTTC. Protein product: CASSQDGQGIGGYTF.

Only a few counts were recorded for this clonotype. The CDR3 protein is CASSLLRTGREYEQYF. CDR3 nucleotides: TGTGCCAGCAGTTTACTTCGGACAGGGAGGGAATACGAGCAGTACTTC. The chain carries TRBV27 and TRBJ2-7; TRBD1 is a possible D gene (8 bases). Trimming cost V 2 bases and J 4 bases, with 18 bases left between them. In germline, CDR1 is MNHEY, CDR2 SMNVEV (reference sequence). The CDR3 is made up of 16 amino acids.

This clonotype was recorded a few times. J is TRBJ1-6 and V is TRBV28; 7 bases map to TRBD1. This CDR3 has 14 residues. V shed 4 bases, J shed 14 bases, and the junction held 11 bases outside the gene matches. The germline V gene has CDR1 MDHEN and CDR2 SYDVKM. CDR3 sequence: CASSSNRGLMALHF. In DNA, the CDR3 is TGTGCCAGCAGTTCGAACAGGGGATTAATGGCCCTCCACTTT. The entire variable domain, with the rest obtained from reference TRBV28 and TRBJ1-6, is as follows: DVKVTQSSRYLVKRTGEKVFLECVQDMDHENMFWYRQDPGLGLRLIYFSYDVKMKEKGDIPEGYSVSREKKERFSLILESASTNQTSMYLCASSSNRGLMALHFGNGTRLTVT.

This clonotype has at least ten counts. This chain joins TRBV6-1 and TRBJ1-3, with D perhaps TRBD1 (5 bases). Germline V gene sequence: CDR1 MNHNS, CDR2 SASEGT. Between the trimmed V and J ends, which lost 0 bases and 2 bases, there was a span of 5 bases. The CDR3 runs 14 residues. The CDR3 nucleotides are TGTGCCAGCAGTGAAGCAGGGGCTGGAAACACCATATATTTT. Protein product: CASSEAGAGNTIYF.

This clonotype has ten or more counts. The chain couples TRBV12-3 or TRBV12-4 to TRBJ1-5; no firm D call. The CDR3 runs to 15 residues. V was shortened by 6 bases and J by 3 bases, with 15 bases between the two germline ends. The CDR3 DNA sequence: TGTGCCAGCAGACTCGGACTGGTAGACAATCAGCCCCAGCATTTT. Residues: CASRLGLVDNQPQHF.

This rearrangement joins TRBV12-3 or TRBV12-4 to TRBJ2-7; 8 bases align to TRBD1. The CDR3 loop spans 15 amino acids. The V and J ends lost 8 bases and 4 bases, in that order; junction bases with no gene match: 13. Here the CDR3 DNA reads TGTGCCAGCGTTCCCTCAGGACAGGGAACTTACGAGCAGTACTTC. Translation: CASVPSGQGTYEQYF.

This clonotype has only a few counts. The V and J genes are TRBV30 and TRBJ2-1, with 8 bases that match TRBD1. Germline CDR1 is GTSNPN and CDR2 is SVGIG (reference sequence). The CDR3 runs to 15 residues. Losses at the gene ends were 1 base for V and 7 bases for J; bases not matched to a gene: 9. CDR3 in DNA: TGTGCCTGGAGTGAGACAGGGGAGTCTAGAAATGAGCAGTTCTTC. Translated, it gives CAWSETGESRNEQFF. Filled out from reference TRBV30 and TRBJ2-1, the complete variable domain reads SQTIHQWPATLVQPVGSPLSLECTVEGTSNPNLYWYRQAAGRGLQLLFYSVGIGQISSEVPQNLSASRPQDRQFILSSKKLLLSDSGFYLCAWSETGESRNEQFFGPGTRLTVL.

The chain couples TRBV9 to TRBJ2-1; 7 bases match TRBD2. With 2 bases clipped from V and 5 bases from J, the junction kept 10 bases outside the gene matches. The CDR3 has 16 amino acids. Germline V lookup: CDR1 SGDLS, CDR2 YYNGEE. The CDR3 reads CASSVVGRGINNEQFF. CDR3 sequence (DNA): TGTGCCAGCAGCGTGGTAGGGCGGGGGATCAACAATGAGCAGTTCTTC. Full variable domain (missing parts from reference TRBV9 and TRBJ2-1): DSGVTQTPKHLITATGQRVTLRCSPRSGDLSVYWYQQSLDQGLQFLIQYYNGEERAKGNILERFSAQQFPDLHSELNLSSLELGDSALYFCASSVVGRGINNEQFFGPGTRLTVL.

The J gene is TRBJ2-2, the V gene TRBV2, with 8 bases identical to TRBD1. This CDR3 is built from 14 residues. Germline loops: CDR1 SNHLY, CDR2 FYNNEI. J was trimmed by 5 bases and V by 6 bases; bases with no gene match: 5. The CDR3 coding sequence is TGTGCCAGCAGGGACAGGGATCGGACCGGGGAGCTGTTTTTT. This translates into CASRDRDRTGELFF.

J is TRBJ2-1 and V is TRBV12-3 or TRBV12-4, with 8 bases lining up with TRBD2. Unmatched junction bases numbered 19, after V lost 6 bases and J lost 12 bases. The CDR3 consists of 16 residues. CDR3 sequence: CASSRTGTRGILGQFF. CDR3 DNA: TGTGCCAGCAGCCGAACCGGGACTAGAGGAATCCTCGGGCAGTTCTTC.

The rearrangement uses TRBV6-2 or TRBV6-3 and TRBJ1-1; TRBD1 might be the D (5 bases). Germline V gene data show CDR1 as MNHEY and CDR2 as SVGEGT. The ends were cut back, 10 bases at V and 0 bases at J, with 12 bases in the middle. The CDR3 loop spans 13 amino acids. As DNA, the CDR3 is TGTGCCACGGCGGGGGGAATGAACACTGAAGCTTTCTTT. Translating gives CATAGGMNTEAFF.

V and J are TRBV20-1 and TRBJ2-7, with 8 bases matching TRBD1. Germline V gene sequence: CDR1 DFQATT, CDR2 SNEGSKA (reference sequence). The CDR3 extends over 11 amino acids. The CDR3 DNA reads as TGCAGCCTAGGACAGGGCTACGAGCAGTACTTC. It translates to CSLGQGYEQYF.

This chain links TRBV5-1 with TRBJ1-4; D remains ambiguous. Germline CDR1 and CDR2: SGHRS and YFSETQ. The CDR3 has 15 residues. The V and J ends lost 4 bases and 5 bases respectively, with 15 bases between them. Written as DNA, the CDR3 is TGCGCCAGCAGCCCCCGGGCGAACGCGAATGAAAAACTGTTTTTT. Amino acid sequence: CASSPRANANEKLFF.

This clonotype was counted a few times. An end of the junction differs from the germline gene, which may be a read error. This chain's CDR3 is CASSFSSLAKEETQYF. CDR3 sequence (DNA): TGTGCTAGCAGCTTTAGCTCACTAGCGAAGGAGGAGACCCAGTACTTC. The rearrangement links TRBV7-7 to TRBJ2-5; 7 bases map to TRBD2. The CDR3 extends over 16 amino acids. CDR1 and CDR2 from the germline V gene are SSHAT and FNYEAQ (reference sequence).

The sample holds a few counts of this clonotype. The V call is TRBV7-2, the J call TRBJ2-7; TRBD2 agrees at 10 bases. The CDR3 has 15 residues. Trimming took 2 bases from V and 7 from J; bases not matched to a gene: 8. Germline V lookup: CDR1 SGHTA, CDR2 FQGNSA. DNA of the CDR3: TGTGCCAGCAGCTTAAGGACTAGCGGCCCGGGGGAGCAGTACTTC. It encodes CASSLRTSGPGEQYF.